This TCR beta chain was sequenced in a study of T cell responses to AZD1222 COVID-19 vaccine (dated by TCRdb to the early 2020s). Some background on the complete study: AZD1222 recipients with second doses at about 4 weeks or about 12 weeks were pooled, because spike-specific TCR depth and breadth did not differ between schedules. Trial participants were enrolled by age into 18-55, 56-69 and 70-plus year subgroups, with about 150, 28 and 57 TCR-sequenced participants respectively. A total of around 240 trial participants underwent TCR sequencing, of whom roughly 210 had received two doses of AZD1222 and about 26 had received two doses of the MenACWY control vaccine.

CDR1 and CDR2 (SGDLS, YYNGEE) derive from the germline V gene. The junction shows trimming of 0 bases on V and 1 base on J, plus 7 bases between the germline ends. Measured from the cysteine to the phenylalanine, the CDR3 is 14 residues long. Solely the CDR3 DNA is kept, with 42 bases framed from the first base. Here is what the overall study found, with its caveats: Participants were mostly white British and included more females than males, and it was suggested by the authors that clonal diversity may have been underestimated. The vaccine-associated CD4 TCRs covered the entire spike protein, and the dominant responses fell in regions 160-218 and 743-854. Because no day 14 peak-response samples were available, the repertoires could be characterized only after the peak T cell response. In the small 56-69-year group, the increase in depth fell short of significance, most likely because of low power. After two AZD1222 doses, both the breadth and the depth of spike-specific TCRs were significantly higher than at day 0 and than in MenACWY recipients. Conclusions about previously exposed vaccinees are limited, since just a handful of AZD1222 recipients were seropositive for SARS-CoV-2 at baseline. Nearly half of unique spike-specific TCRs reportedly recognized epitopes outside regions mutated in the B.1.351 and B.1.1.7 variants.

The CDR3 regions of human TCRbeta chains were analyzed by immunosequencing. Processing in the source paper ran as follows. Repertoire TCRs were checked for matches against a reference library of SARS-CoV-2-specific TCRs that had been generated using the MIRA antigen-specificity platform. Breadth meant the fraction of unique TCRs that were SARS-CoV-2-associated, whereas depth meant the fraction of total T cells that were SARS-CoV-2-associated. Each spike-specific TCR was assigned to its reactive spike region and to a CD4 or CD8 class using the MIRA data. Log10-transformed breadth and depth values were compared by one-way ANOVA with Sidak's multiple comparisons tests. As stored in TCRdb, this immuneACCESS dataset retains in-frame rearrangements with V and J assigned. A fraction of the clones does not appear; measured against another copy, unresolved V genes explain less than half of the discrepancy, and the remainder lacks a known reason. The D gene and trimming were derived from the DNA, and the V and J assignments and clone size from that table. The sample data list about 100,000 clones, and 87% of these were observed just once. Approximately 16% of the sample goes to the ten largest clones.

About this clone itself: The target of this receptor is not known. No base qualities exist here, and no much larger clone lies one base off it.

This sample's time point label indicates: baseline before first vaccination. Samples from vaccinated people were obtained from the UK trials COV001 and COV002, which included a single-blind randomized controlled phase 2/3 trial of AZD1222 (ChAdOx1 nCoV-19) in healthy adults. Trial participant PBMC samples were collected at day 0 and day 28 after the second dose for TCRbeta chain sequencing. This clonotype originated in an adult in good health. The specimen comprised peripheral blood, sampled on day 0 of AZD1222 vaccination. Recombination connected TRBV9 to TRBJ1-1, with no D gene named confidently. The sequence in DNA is TGTGCCAGCAGCGTAGATGCTTCGAACACTGAAGCTTTCTTT. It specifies CASSVDASNTEAFF. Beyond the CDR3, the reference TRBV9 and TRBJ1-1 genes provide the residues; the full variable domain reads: DSGVTQTPKHLITATGQRVTLRCSPRSGDLSVYWYQQSLDQGLQFLIQYYNGEERAKGNILERFSAQQFPDLHSELNLSSLELGDSALYFCASSVDASNTEAFFGQGTRLTVV.